This TCR beta chain is drawn from a study of blood T cell repertoires in COVID-19. Study overall: Spain, Italy and the United States supplied samples that represented acute and convalescent COVID-19. The analysed material was cDNA or gDNA that came from T cells, B-cell-depleted T cells, or PBMCs.

Methods used by the authors: It was from reference gene primer amplification that nucleated cell counts were estimated. Repertoires were generated with immunoSEQ multiplex PCR, while TCRdb's copy carries only in-frame clones and drops some. Clonal size and the V and J genes are those of that table, whereas D and trimming came from the DNA. The table includes hundreds of thousands of clones, approximately 89% detected once. The CDR3 has 14 amino acids. Trimming at V came to 6 bases and at J to 3 bases, leaving 5 bases not matched to a gene. Per germline, CDR1 SGHTA and CDR2 FQGNSA. The sample was peripheral blood. The chain is built from TRBV7-2 and TRBJ2-1; 7 bases match TRBD1. This sequence was found in a woman aged 18-35 years who had recovered from COVID-19. Here the CDR3 reads CASRKGGHYNEQFF. CDR3 in DNA: TGTGCCAGCAGAAAAGGGGGCCACTACAATGAGCAGTTCTTC.